This TCR beta chain was sequenced during a study of cytomegalovirus exposure and HLA in healthy donors. For the study at large: Falling in the Caucasian-associated ancestry cluster were about 82% of under 500 genotyped donors.

Findings and caveats of the study: Compared with the roughly 700-donor mean, an Asian-associated ancestry cluster reportedly had fewer N-insertions, according to a later analysis.

For this clone: Its cognate antigen is unknown.

This CDR3 has 16 amino acids. Trimming at V came to 4 bases and at J to 8 bases, leaving 15 bases not matched to a gene. Per germline, CDR1 SGDLS and CDR2 YYNGEE. Vbeta (60) and Jbeta (13) primers were used in the PCR. Repertoires were generated with immunoSEQ multiplex PCR, while TCRdb's copy carries only in-frame clones and drops some. The repertoire holds more than 120,000 clones, with over 80% as singletons. The chain is built from TRBV9 and TRBJ2-3; 8 nucleotides line up with TRBD2. The TCR originated in a woman in her twenties or thirties in good health and CMV-seronegative. Material for sequencing was PBMCs. Here the CDR3 reads CASSRGPSAGESTQYF. CDR3 DNA: TGTGCCAGCAGCAGGGGTCCGTCAGCGGGGGAGTCTACGCAGTATTTT.